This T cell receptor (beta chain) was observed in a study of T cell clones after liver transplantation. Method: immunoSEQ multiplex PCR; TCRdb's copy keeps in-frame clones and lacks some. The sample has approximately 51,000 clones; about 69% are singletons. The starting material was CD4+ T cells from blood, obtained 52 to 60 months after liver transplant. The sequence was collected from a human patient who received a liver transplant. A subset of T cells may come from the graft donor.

The CDR3 DNA reads TGTGCCACGGGCGGGGGGAGCTCTGGGGCCAACGTCCTGACTTTC. Translating it yields CATGGGSSGANVLTF. This chain links TRBV10-3 with TRBJ2-6, with 8 nucleotides matching TRBD2. The germline V gene encodes CDR1 ENHRY and CDR2 SYGVKD. Losses at the gene ends were 10 bases for V and 0 bases for J; bases not matched to a gene: 5. The CDR3 has 15 residues.